This TCR beta chain was captured by sequencing in a study of T cells in Graves' hyperthyroidism and ophthalmopathy (dated by TCRdb to between 2018 and 2020). Broadly, across the study: Peripheral blood was collected at initial diagnosis, before any treatment. Once sampling was done, hyperthyroidism patients were given methimazole at a starting dose of 30 mg daily, whereas ophthalmopathy patients were given high-dose intravenous methylprednisolone. The paper reports TCR Vbeta CDR3 sequencing of over 120 peripheral blood samples: 40 to 45 ophthalmopathy, 75 to 80 hyperthyroidism and some 17 progressor patients. Prospective prediction of ophthalmopathy was tested in an independent validation cohort consisting of 18 hyperthyroidism patients and some 16 patients who later progressed to ophthalmopathy. In addition, the study compared T-cell repertoires in thyroid tissue and in blood from roughly 6 Graves' hyperthyroidism patients. To identify distinguishing TCR V-J signatures, a discovery cohort of around 100 patients was used, comprising approximately 40 with Graves' ophthalmopathy and 55 to 65 with stable Graves' hyperthyroidism. The approximately 100 discovery patients were divided at random into training and test sets in a 7:3 ratio.

General findings and caveats noted by the study authors: In validation, the model predicted progression to ophthalmopathy with approximately 69% sensitivity and 72% to 85% specificity, a median of 6.5 months before onset. Sample size was not statistically predetermined, and blinding of investigators to group allocation was not performed. Most expanded thyroid clonotypes (frequency above 0.001) were also found in blood, which suggests that blood repertoires may mirror thyroid immune responses. Ophthalmopathy was separated from stable hyperthyroidism by a 13 V-J signature model, with over 85% sensitivity and approximately 84% specificity obtained in cross-validation and 80%/75% obtained in testing.

V sheds 5 bases and J sheds 11 bases, leaving 18 bases between their ends. The CDR3, from cysteine to phenylalanine, totals 13 residues. The DNA shown is the 39-base CDR3, in frame from base 1. Via the germline V gene (reference sequence), CDR1 is SEHNR and CDR2 FQNEAQ. Ophthalmopathy patients had moderately to severely active disease, with a Clinical Activity Score of 3 or more, a NOSPECS grade of 4 or more, and a disease duration of less than 3 months. Patients with uncontrolled infections, other autoimmune diseases, pregnancy or lactation were excluded. Diagnoses were based on clinical symptoms, serum thyroxine and TRAb, thyroid ultrasound and orbital computed tomography. PBMCs were separated from about 10 ml of fresh peripheral blood using Ficoll-Paque density gradient centrifugation. Total RNA was extracted with Trizol reagent, and quality was checked on an Agilent 2100 Bioanalyzer. The TCR beta CDR3 regions were amplified from the RNA transcripts. For the first round of RT-PCR on the TCR CDR3, the HTBI primer set was used together with the Qiagen OneStep RT-PCR kit. The libraries were constructed in a second round of multiplex PCR and then size-selected and purified. Paired-end sequencing of the libraries was performed with 100 bp reads on an Illumina HiSeq2000. Per the authors' processing: SOAPnuke was used to process the raw data, throwing out any read that contained adapters or uncalled bases, had a mean Phred below 15, or lacked an exact constant-primer or identifier match. High-quality paired reads were merged with COPE v1.2.5, and unique nucleotide sequences were defined as clonotypes. Clonotypes were aligned to IMGT TRBV, TRBD and TRBJ reference segments using MiTCR v1.1. Only V-J combinations with frequency above 0.0001, covering about 99% of repertoires, were analysed. A TCS score was defined as the ratio of F50 (clonal expansion) to E x V (chaos), with BLOSUM62-based TCRdist applied between CDR3 peptides within each V-J. Welch's t-statistics and random forest reduced fewer than 600 V-J features to 13, which were used in a naive Bayes classifier (R e1071). TCRdb reprocessed the public reads (quality trimming at Q25 with fastp, clone calling with MiXCR) and kept in-frame beta chains. Entries that share a CDR3 protein sequence are merged under the most common genes and DNA. These V and J calls derive from TCRdb rather than the authors' analysis. For this sample there are about 250,000 distinct CDR3 sequences; about 25% appear just once. Jointly, the top ten make up 35% to 40% of the sample.

This clonotype was counted ten times or more. No antigen is known for it. Base quality data are lacking; no much larger clone is found one base away. The rearranged chain carries TRBV7-9 and TRBJ1-1; tentative D gene TRBD1, with 5 bases matching. Sequencing was done on a sample of blood. The receptor comes from a woman aged 40 to 50 with Graves' ophthalmopathy. The DNA reads as follows: TGTGCCAGCAGCATTGACGCCCGGGACCCGGCTTTCTTT. Protein translation: CASSIDARDPAFF.